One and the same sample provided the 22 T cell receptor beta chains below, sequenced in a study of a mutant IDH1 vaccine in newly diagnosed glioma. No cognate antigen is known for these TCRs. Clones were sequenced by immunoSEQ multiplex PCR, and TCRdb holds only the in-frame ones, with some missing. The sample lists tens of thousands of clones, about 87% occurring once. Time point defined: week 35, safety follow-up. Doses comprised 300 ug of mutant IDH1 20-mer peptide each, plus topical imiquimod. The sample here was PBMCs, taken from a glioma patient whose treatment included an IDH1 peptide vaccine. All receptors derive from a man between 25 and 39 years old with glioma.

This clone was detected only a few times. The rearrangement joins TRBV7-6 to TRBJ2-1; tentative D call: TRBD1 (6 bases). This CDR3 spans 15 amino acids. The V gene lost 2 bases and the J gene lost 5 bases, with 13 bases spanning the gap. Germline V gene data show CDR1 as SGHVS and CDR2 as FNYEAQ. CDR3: CASSLQGMRNNEQFF. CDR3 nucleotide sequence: TGTGCCAGCAGCTTACAGGGGATGAGGAACAATGAGCAGTTCTTC.

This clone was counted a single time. The CDR3 DNA is TGTGCCAGCAGCGTAGGAGGGGGGGCCGGGGCCTACGAGCAGTACTTC. Amino acids: CASSVGGGAGAYEQYF. The V and J genes are TRBV9 and TRBJ2-7, with D perhaps matching TRBD2 (7 bases). The CDR3 has 16 amino acids. Germline CDR1 reads SGDLS; CDR2 reads YYNGEE. V lost 0 bases to trimming and J lost 2 bases, with 15 bases between them.

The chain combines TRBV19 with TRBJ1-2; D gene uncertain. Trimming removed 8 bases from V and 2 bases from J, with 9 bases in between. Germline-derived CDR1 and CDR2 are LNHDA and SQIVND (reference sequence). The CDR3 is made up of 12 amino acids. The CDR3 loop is CASEAGNYGYTF. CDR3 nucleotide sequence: TGTGCCAGTGAGGCGGGAAACTATGGCTACACCTTC.

This chain's CDR3 is CASSPATGGRNEQFF. The CDR3 coding sequence is TGTGCCAGCAGTCCCGCCACAGGGGGCAGGAATGAGCAGTTCTTC. The chain joins TRBV6-5 to TRBJ2-1; 9 nucleotides match TRBD1. From germline, CDR1 is MNHEY and CDR2 SVGAGI. The CDR3 has 15 amino acids. V was clipped by 5 bases and J by 7 bases; unmatched bases: 9.

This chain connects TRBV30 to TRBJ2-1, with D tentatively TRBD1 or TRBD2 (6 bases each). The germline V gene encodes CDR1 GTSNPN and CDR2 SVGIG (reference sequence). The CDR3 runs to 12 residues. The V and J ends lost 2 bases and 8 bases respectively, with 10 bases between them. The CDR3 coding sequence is TGTGCCTGGAGTAGGGGGGTCGATGAGCAGTTCTTC. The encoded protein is CAWSRGVDEQFF.

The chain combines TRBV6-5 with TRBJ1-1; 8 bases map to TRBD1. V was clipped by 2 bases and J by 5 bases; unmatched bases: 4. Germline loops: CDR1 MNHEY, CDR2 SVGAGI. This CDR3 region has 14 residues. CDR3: CASSYRTGRTEAFF. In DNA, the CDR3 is TGTGCCAGCAGTTACAGGACAGGGCGAACTGAAGCTTTCTTT.

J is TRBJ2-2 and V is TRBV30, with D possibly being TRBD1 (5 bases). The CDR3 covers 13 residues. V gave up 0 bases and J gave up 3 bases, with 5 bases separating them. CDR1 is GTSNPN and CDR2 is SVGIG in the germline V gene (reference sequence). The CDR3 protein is CAWSVGDTGELFF. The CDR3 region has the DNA TGTGCCTGGAGTGTAGGGGACACCGGGGAGCTGTTTTTT.

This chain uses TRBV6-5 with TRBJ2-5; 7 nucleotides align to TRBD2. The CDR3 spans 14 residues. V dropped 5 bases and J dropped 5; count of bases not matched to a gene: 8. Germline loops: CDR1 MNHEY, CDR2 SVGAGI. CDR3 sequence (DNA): TGTGCCAGCAGTAACGGACTAGAGAGGGAGACCCAGTACTTC. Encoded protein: CASSNGLERETQYF.

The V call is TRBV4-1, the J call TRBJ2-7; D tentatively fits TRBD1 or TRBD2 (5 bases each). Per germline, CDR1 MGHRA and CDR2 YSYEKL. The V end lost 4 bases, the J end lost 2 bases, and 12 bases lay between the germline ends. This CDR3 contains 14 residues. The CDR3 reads CASSPRDGAYEQYF. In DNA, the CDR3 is TGCGCCAGCAGCCCTAGGGACGGAGCCTACGAGCAGTACTTC.

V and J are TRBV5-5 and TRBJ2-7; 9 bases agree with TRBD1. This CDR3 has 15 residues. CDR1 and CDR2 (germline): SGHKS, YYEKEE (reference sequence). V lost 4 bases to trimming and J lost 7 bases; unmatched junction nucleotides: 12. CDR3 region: CASSQQGANPFEQYF. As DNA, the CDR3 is TGTGCCAGCAGCCAACAGGGGGCGAATCCATTTGAGCAGTACTTC.

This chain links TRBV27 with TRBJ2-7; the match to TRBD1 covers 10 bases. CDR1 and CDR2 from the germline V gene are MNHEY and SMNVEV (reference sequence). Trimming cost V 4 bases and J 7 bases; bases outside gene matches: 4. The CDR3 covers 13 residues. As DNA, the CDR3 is TGTGCCAGCAGTTCCGGGACAGGGGCTGAGCAGTACTTC. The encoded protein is CASSSGTGAEQYF.

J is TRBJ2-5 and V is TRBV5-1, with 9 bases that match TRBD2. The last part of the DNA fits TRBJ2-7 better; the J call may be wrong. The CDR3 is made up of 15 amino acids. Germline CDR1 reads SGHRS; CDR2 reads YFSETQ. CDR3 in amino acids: CASSLPTSGPHEQYF. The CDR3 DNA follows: TGCGCCAGCAGCCTTCCGACTAGCGGCCCCCACGAGCAGTACTTC.

CDR3 sequence reads: CASSVGSSYGYTF. CDR3 sequence (DNA): TGTGCCAGCAGCGTAGGCAGTAGCTATGGCTACACCTTC. The chain carries TRBV9 and TRBJ1-2; D is unresolved. The germline gives CDR1 SGDLS, CDR2 YYNGEE. CDR3 length equals 13 residues. Trimming pared 0 bases from V and 4 bases from J, leaving 7 bases between.

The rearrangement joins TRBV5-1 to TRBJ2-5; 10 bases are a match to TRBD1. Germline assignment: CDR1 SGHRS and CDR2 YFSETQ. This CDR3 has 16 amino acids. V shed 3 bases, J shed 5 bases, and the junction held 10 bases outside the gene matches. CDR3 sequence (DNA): TGCGCCAGCAGCTGGACTACGACAGGGGGCCGGGAGACCCAGTACTTC. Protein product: CASSWTTTGGRETQYF.

The CDR3 loop is CASSLVGGANEQYF. In nucleotides, the CDR3 is TGTGCCAGCAGCTTGGTCGGGGGGGCAAACGAGCAGTACTTC. This chain links TRBV5-4 with TRBJ2-7; 8 nucleotides align to TRBD2. After removal of 0 bases from V and 5 bases from J, the junction contained 4 bases not matched to a gene. Per the germline V gene, CDR1 is SGHNT and CDR2 is YYREEE (reference sequence). This CDR3 has 14 residues.

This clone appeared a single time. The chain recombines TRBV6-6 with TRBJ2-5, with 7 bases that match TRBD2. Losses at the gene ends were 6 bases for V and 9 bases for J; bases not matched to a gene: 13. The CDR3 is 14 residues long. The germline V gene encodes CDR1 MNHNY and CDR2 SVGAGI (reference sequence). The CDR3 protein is CASRRLAGNLPQYF. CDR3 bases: TGTGCCAGCAGGAGACTAGCTGGTAATTTGCCCCAGTACTTC.

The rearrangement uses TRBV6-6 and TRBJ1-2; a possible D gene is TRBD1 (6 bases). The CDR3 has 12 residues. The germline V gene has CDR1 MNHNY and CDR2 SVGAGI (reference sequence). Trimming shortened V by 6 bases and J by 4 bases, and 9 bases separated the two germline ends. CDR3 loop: CASSQDSYGYTF. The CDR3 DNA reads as TGTGCCAGCAGCCAGGACAGCTATGGCTACACCTTC.

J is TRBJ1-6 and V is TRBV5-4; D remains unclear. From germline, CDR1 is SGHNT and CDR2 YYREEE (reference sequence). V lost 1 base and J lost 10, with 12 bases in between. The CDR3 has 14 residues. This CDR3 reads CASSLTDRLSPLHF. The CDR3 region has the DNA TGTGCCAGCAGCTTGACAGACCGGCTATCACCCCTCCACTTT.

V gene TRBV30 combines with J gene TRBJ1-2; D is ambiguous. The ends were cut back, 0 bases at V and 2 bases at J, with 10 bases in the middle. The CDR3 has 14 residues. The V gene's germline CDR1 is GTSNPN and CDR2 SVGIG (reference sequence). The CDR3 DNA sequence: TGTGCCTGGAGTGTACTGGGCAAAAACTATGGCTACACCTTC. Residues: CAWSVLGKNYGYTF.

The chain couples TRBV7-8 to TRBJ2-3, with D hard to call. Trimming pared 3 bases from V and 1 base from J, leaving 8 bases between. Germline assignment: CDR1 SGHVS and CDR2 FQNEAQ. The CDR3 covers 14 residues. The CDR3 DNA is TGTGCCAGCAGCTTGGACCCCGGCACAGATACGCAGTATTTT. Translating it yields CASSLDPGTDTQYF.

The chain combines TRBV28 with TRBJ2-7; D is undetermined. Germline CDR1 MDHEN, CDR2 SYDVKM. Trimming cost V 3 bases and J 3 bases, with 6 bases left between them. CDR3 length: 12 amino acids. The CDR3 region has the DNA TGTGCCAGCAGTTTTTCCCTCTACGAGCAGTACTTC. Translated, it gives CASSFSLYEQYF. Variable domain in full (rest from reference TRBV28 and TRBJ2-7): DVKVTQSSRYLVKRTGEKVFLECVQDMDHENMFWYRQDPGLGLRLIYFSYDVKMKEKGDIPEGYSVSREKKERFSLILESASTNQTSMYLCASSFSLYEQYFGPGTRLTVT.

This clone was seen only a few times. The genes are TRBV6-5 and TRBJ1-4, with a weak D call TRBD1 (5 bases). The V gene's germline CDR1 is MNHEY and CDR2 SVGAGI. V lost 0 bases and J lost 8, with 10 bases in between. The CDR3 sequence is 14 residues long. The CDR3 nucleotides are TGTGCCAGCAGTTACTCTGCCAGGGCGGAAAAACTGTTTTTT. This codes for CASSYSARAEKLFF.